The rows below give T cell receptor beta chains drawn from one sample of a study of cytomegalovirus exposure and HLA in healthy donors. The table came from immunoSEQ multiplex PCR; TCRdb's copy has only in-frame clones and leaves some out. The sample records 100,000 to 150,000 clones, approximately 82% being singletons. Sample: PBMCs. All receptors come from a female donor in good health and CMV-seronegative. Both conserved end residues are part of each CDR3. Fields, in order: J gene, V gene, CDR3 protein.

J: TRBJ2-5
V: TRBV27
CDR3: CASSSDRGFETQYF

J: TRBJ2-2
V: TRBV7-3
CDR3: CASSSSGYTGELFF

J: -
V: TRBV27
CDR3: CASSLTSGGEQYF

J: TRBJ1-3
V: TRBV7-6
CDR3: CASSLSGGAGNTIYF

J: TRBJ2-1
V: TRBV7-9
CDR3: CASSLGGVQGRNEQFF

J: TRBJ2-1
V: TRBV7-2
CDR3: CASSLGGGEQFF

J: TRBJ1-2
V: TRBV19
CDR3: CASSAHRAGVYGYTF

J: TRBJ2-6
V: TRBV28
CDR3: CASSDNRSGANVLTF

J: TRBJ2-3
V: TRBV9
CDR3: CASSGGTGWADTQYF

J: TRBJ1-5
V: TRBV28
CDR3: CASAYSLDREGQPQHF

J: TRBJ1-5
V: TRBV19
CDR3: CASSKGQGKEPQHF

J: TRBJ1-1
V: TRBV7-9
CDR3: CASSLVRFEAFF

J: TRBJ2-5
V: TRBV5-1
CDR3: CASSTPGTSGEQYF

J: TRBJ2-7
V: TRBV7-9
CDR3: CASTQAGLYEQYF

J: TRBJ2-3
V: TRBV29-1
CDR3: CSVGLSTSTDTQYF

J: TRBJ2-5
V: TRBV30
CDR3: CAWSSQFQAQYF

J: TRBJ1-1
V: TRBV29-1
CDR3: CSVRDRGAEAFF

J: TRBJ1-3
V: TRBV5-1
CDR3: CASSLEGTASGNTIYF

J: TRBJ1-1
V: TRBV30
CDR3: CACNRESTEAFF

J: TRBJ2-3
V: TRBV9
CDR3: CASSSHRGTSGTDTQYF